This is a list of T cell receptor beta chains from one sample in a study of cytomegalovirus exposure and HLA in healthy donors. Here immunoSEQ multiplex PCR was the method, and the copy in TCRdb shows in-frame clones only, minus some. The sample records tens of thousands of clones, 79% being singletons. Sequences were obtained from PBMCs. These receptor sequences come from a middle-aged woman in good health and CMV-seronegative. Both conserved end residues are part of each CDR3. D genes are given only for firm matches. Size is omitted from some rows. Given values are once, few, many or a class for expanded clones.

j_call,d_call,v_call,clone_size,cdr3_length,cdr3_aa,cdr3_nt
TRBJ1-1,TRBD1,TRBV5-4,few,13,CASADRVGTEAFF,TGTGCCAGCGCTGACAGGGTGGGGACTGAAGCTTTCTTT
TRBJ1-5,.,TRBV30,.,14,CAWSKQVGNQPQNF,TGTGCCTGGAGTAAACAGGTCGGCAATCAGCCCCAGAATTTT
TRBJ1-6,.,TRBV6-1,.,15,CASSEGRFPNSPLHF,TGTGCCAGCAGTGAGGGGAGATTTCCCAATTCACCCCTCCACTTT
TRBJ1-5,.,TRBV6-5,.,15,CASSFSQGMGQPQHF,TGTGCCAGCAGTTTCTCTCAGGGAATGGGACAGCCCCAGCATTTT
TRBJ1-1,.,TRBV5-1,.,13,CASSLGGRSEAFF,TGCGCCAGCAGCTTGGGGGGCCGCAGTGAAGCTTTCTTT
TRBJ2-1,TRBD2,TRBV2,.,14,CASRLAGLNNEQFF,TGTGCCAGCAGGCTAGCGGGACTAAACAATGAGCAGTTCTTC
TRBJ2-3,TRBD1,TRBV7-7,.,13,CASSRDRGDTQYF,TGTGCCAGCAGCCGCGACAGGGGAGATACGCAGTATTTT
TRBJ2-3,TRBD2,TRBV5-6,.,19,CASSSESPTSGGFVDTQYF,TGTGCCAGCAGCTCGGAGTCCCCGACTAGCGGGGGGTTCGTGGATACGCAGTATTTT
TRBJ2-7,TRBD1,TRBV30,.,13,CACPARTGYEQYF,TGTGCCTGCCCTGCCCGGACAGGCTACGAGCAGTACTTC
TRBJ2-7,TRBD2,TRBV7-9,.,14,CASSSAGGFYEQYF,TGTGCCAGCAGCTCTGCCGGGGGGTTCTACGAGCAGTACTTC
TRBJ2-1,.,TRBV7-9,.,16,CASTSLEGLSYNEQFF,TGTGCCAGCACCTCCCTAGAGGGCCTCTCCTACAATGAGCAGTTCTTC
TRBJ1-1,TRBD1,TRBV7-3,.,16,CASSAFFRDSGTEAFF,TGTGCCAGCAGCGCGTTTTTCCGGGACAGTGGGACTGAAGCTTTCTTT
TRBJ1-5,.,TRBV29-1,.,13,CSVRGGLNQPQHF,TGCAGCGTCCGGGGGGGTCTCAATCAGCCCCAGCATTTT
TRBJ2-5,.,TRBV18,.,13,CASSLGLQETQYF,TGTGCCAGCTCCCTGGGGCTCCAAGAGACCCAGTACTTC
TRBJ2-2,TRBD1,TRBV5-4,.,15,CASTLDRGQSGELFF,TGTGCCAGCACCTTAGACAGGGGTCAGTCCGGGGAGCTGTTTTTT
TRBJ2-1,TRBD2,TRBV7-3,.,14,CASGGGGGHNEQFF,TGTGCCAGCGGGGGCGGGGGGGGCCACAATGAGCAGTTCTTC
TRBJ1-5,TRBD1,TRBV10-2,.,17,CASRDDRVGYSNQPQHF,TGCGCCAGCAGAGACGACAGGGTGGGGTATAGCAATCAGCCCCAGCATTTT
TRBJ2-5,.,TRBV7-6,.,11,CASSSGETQYF,TGTGCCAGCAGCTCCGGAGAGACCCAGTACTTC
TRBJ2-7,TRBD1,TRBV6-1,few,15,CASSEASGQGYEQYF,TGTGCCAGCAGTGAAGCCTCGGGACAGGGATACGAGCAGTACTTC
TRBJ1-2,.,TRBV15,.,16,CATLPDREIPNYGYTF,TGTGCCACCCTGCCCGACAGAGAAATCCCTAACTATGGCTACACCTTC
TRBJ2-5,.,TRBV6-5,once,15,CASSRRGAESETQYF,TGTGCCAGCAGCCGCCGGGGGGCCGAGTCGGAGACCCAGTACTTC
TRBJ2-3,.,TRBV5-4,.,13,CASSLKGSDTQYF,TGTGCCAGCAGCTTGAAGGGGTCGGATACGCAGTATTTT
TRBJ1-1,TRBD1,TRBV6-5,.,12,CASSYVGTGAFF,TGTGCCAGCAGTTACGTCGGGACAGGGGCTTTCTTT
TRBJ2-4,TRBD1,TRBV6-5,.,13,CASTDRAQNIQYF,TGTGCCAGCACGGACAGGGCTCAAAACATTCAGTACTTC
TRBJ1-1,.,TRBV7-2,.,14,CASSTLTVLTEAFF,TGTGCCAGCAGCACCTTGACAGTGCTCACTGAAGCTTTCTTT
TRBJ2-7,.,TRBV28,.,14,CASSHPTTPYEQYF,TGTGCCAGCAGCCACCCGACAACCCCCTACGAGCAGTACTTC
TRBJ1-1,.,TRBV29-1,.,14,CSVVGHRMNTEAFF,TGCAGCGTCGTCGGACACCGCATGAACACTGAAGCTTTCTTT
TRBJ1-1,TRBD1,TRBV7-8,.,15,CASSPRDSANTEAFF,TGTGCCAGCAGCCCAAGGGACAGCGCAAACACTGAAGCTTTCTTT
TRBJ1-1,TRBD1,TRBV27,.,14,CASSVNRGLTEAFF,TGTGCCAGCAGTGTTAACAGGGGGCTTACTGAAGCTTTCTTT
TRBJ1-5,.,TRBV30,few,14,CAWSGRGINQPQHF,TGTGCCTGGAGTGGACGGGGGATAAATCAGCCCCAGCATTTT
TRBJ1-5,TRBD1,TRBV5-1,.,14,CASSPGQGNQPQNF,TGCGCCAGCAGCCCGGGACAGGGCAATCAGCCCCAGAATTTT
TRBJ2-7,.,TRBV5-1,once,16,CASSLSPGQGPYEQYF,TGCGCCAGCAGCTTGTCTCCGGGGCAGGGGCCCTACGAGCAGTACTTC
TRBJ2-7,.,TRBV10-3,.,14,CAISGSVQGYEQYF,TGTGCCATCAGTGGAAGCGTCCAGGGCTACGAGCAGTACTTC
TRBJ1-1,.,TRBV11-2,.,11,CASSLQSEAFF,TGTGCCAGCAGCTTACAGTCCGAAGCTTTCTTT
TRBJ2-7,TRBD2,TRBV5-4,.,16,CASSPTGTSGTYEQYF,TGTGCCAGCAGCCCGACCGGGACTAGCGGCACCTACGAGCAGTACTTC
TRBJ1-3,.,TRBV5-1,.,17,CASSLGVTGSLGDTIYF,TGCGCCAGCAGCTTGGGGGTAACCGGGTCTCTAGGGGACACCATATATTTT
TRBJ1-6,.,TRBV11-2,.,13,CASRDLGNSPLHF,TGTGCCAGCAGAGACCTCGGGAATTCACCCCTCCACTTT
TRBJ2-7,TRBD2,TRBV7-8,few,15,CASSSDLSGVYEQYF,TGTGCCAGCAGCTCAGATCTCAGCGGGGTATACGAGCAGTACTTC
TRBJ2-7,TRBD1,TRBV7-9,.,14,CASSFRQGVSEKYF,TGTGCCAGCAGCTTCAGACAGGGAGTCTCGGAGAAGTACTTC
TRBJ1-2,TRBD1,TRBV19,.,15,CASSSPGQGDYGYTF,TGTGCCAGTAGTAGTCCAGGACAGGGTGACTATGGCTACACCTTC
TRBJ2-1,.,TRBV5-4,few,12,CASSLGLRGQFF,TGTGCCAGCAGCTTGGGACTGCGTGGCCAGTTCTTC
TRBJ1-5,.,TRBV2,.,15,CASSLDSNSNQPQHF,TGTGCCAGCAGTCTGGACAGCAATAGCAATCAGCCCCAGCATTTT